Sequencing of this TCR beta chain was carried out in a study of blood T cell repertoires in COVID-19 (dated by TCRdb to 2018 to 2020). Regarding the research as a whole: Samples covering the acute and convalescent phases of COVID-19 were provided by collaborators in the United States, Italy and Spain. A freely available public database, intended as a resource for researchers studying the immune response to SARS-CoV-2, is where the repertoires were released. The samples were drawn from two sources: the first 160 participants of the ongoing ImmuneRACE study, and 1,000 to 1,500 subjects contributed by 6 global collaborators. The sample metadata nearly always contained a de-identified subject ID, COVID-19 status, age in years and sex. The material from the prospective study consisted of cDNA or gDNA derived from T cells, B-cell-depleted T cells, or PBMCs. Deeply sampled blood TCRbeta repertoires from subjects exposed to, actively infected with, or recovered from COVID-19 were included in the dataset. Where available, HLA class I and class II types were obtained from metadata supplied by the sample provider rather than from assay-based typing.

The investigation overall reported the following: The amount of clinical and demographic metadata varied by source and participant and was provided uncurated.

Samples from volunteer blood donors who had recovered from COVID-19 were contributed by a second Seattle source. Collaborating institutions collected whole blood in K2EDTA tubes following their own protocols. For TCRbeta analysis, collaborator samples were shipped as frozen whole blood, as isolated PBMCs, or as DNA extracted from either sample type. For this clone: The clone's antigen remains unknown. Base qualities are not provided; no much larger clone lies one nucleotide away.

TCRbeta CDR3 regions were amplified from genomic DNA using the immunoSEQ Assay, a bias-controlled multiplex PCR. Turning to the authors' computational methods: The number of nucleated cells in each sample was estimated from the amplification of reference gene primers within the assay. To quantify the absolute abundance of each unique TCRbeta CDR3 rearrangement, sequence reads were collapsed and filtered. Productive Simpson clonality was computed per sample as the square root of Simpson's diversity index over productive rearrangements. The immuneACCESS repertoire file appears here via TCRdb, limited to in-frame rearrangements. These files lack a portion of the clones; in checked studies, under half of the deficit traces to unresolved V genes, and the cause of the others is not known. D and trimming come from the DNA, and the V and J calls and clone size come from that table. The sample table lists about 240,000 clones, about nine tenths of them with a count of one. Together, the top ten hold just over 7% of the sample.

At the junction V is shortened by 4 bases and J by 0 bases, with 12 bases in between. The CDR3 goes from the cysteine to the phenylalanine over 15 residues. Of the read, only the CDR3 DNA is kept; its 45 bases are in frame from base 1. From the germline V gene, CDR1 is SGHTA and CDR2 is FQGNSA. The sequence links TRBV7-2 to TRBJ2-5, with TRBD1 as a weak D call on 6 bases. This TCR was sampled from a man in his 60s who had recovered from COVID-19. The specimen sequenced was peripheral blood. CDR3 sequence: CASSWVGADQETQYF. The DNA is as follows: TGTGCCAGCAGCTGGGTGGGGGCAGACCAAGAGACCCAGTACTTC. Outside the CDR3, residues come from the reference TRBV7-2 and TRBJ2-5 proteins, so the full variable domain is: GAGVSQSPSNKVTEKGKDVELRCDPISGHTALYWYRQSLGQGLEFLIYFQGNSAPDKSGLPSDRFSAERTGGSVSTLTIQRTQQEDSAVYLCASSWVGADQETQYFGPGTRLLVL.